This TCR beta chain came from a study of shared clonotypes between healthy human individuals. As regards this clone: Antigen specificity is unknown.

Study-wide results and caveats: Naive CD4 clonotypes were shared across a few donors at about 5.2%. Measured sharing among donors was expected to vary with sequencing depth.

Every immunoSEQ plate was one replicate of a subset's evenly spread DNA. Sorted-subset replicate PCR reactions contained approximately 190 ng DNA, corresponding to some 29,000 T cell genomes. Profiled with immunoSEQ multiplex PCR; TCRdb holds only in-frame clones, not every one. The data show about 980,000 clones, over 60% seen once. From germline, CDR1 is SGHKS and CDR2 YYEKEE (reference sequence). The CDR3 loop spans 15 amino acids. Trimming shortened V by 4 bases and J by 3 bases, and 17 bases separated the two germline ends. This clonotype originated in a man younger than 35 in good health. The gene calls are TRBV5-5 and TRBJ2-7; D is possibly TRBD1 (5 bases). Sequences were obtained from memory CD4+ T cells sorted from blood. Subset given: CD45RA-negative fraction. In DNA, the CDR3 is TGTGCCAGCAGCCCTATTGGAACAGGAATCTACGAGCAGTACTTC. It codes for CASSPIGTGIYEQYF.